The present T cell receptor beta chain was sequenced within a study of blood T cell repertoires in COVID-19. Assay: immunoSEQ multiplex PCR; the TCRdb copy retains only in-frame clones and omits some. The sample yields tens of thousands of clones, approximately 92% seen once. The CDR3 runs to 15 residues. Trimming shortened V by 6 bases and J by 8 bases, and 20 bases separated the two germline ends. Germline lookup yields CDR1 LNHDA and CDR2 SQIVND (reference sequence). The receptor was derived from a man aged 45-60 years with active COVID-19. The chain recombines TRBV19 with TRBJ2-1; tentative D call: TRBD1 (6 bases). Input material: peripheral blood. The CDR3 region has the DNA TGTGCCAGTAGCCCCGCCAGGGGATCGTGGCATGAGCAGTTCTTC. Amino acid sequence: CASSPARGSWHEQFF.